This T cell receptor (beta chain) emerged from a study of T cells in Graves' hyperthyroidism and ophthalmopathy. Study details: Peripheral blood draws took place at initial diagnosis, ahead of any treatment.

This clonotype was detected a few times. The diagnoses drew upon clinical symptoms, serum thyroxine and TRAb, thyroid ultrasound and orbital computed tomography. PBMCs stemmed from 10 ml fresh peripheral blood. The investigators amplified TCR beta CDR3 regions from RNA transcripts. The TCR CDR3 first-round RT-PCR relied on the HTBI primer set. A single record per CDR3 protein comes from TCRdb applying MiXCR to the multiplex PCR reads. The sample has 300,000 to 350,000 distinct CDR3 sequences, approximately 14% seen once. This TCR came from a woman in her twenties or thirties with Graves' hyperthyroidism. The material sequenced was blood.

CDR3: CASSREQGYNEQFF. The CDR3 DNA reads as TGTGCCAGCAGCCGGGAACAGGGGTACAATGAGCAGTTCTTC. This chain uses TRBV7-3 with TRBJ2-1; TRBD1 matches 7 bases. V shed 5 bases and J 4 bases; nucleotides not matched to a gene: 5. This CDR3 is 14 amino acids long. Germline loops: CDR1 SGHTA, CDR2 FQGTGA. The whole variable domain, filled in from reference TRBV7-3 and TRBJ2-1, reads GAGVSQTPSNKVTEKGKYVELRCDPISGHTALYWYRQSLGQGPEFLIYFQGTGAADDSGLPNDRFFAVRPEGSVSTLKIQRTERGDSAVYLCASSREQGYNEQFFGPGTRLTVL.